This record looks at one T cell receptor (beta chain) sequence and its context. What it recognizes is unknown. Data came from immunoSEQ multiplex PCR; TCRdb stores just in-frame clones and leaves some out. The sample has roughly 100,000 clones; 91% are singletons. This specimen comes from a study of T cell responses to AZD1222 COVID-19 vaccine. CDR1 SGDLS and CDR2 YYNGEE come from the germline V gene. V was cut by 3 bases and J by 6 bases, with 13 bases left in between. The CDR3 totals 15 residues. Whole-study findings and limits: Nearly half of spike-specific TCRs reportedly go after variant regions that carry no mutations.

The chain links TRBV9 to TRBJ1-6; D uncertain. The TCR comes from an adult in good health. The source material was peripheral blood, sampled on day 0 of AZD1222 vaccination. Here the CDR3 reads CASSGQTRANSPLHF. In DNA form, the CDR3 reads TGTGCCAGCAGCGGTCAGACAAGAGCTAATTCACCCCTCCACTTT.